These 5 T cell receptor beta chains originate from one sample sequenced in a study of blood T cell repertoires in COVID-19. The repertoire was sequenced with immunoSEQ multiplex PCR; TCRdb's copy has only in-frame clones and lacks some. The sample holds 150,000 to 200,000 clones; over 80% are singletons and the top ten take around 5%. What was sequenced was PBMCs or T cells enriched from blood (not recorded which). These receptors were obtained from a man between 65 and 79 years old who had been exposed to COVID-19.

The V gene is TRBV19, the J gene TRBJ2-5; 8 bases match TRBD2. With 3 bases clipped from V and 7 bases from J, the junction kept 10 bases outside the gene matches. This CDR3 is 15 amino acids long. Germline CDR1 reads LNHDA; CDR2 reads SQIVND (reference sequence). This CDR3 reads CASSMSGRALGTQYF. In DNA, the CDR3 is TGTGCCAGTAGTATGTCCGGGAGGGCCCTCGGGACCCAGTACTTC.

CDR3 protein: CASRARWGETNEKLFF. In DNA form, the CDR3 reads TGTGCCAGTAGAGCTCGTTGGGGGGAAACTAATGAAAAACTGTTTTTT. The V call is TRBV19, the J call TRBJ1-4; D might be TRBD1 (5 bases). Germline V lookup: CDR1 LNHDA, CDR2 SQIVND (reference sequence). The CDR3 totals 16 residues. The V end lost 6 bases, the J end lost 1 base, and 15 bases lay between the germline ends.

V usage is TRBV7-9 and J usage is TRBJ1-1, with no clear D. Per the germline V gene, CDR1 is SEHNR and CDR2 is FQNEAQ (reference sequence). The CDR3 is 14 residues long. V lost 5 bases to trimming and J lost 4 bases, with 14 bases between them. CDR3 DNA sequence: TGTGCCAGCAGCCCCCCGGGAGGGCTCACTGAAGCTTTCTTT. This gives the protein CASSPPGGLTEAFF.

V is TRBV19 and J is TRBJ1-1, with 7 nucleotides matching TRBD1. Per the germline V gene, CDR1 is LNHDA and CDR2 is SQIVND (reference sequence). The J segment lost 6 bases and the V segment lost 8 bases, leaving 6 bases of the junction unmatched. The CDR3 spans 12 residues. The CDR3 bases are TGTGCCAGTCTCGGACAGGTTGCTGAAGCTTTCTTT. It encodes CASLGQVAEAFF.

V gene TRBV19 combines with J gene TRBJ1-2; D unclear. CDR1 LNHDA and CDR2 SQIVND come from the germline V gene (reference sequence). V was cut by 6 bases and J by 1 base, with 9 bases left in between. The CDR3 runs to 13 residues. CDR3 sequence (DNA): TGTGCCAGTAGCGCACCCGGTAACTATGGCTACACCTTC. This gives the protein CASSAPGNYGYTF.